The 27 T cell receptor beta chains below come from one sample, sequenced in a study of molecular identifiers for immune sequencing clone quantification. A single record per CDR3 protein comes from TCRdb applying MiXCR to the PCR reads. The table records hundreds of thousands of distinct CDR3 sequences, about 20% of them present only once. Input material: naive CD8+ T cells from blood, with Jurkat cell RNA spiked in. Subset defined: FACS-sorted CD8+CD4-CCR7+CD45RA+ naive T cells. These receptors originate from a human donor in good health. Some libraries in this study had Jurkat cell RNA spiked in.

The table lists this clonotype with a few counts. The chain uses TRBV12-3 or TRBV12-4 and TRBJ1-4, with D hard to call. This CDR3 contains 11 residues. Trimming took 7 bases from V and 7 from J, leaving 7 bases between them. The CDR3 DNA reads TGTGCCAGCAATTCCGGTGAAAAACTGTTTTTT. Protein sequence: CASNSGEKLFF.

This clonotype was seen ten or more times. The chain has TRBV7-2 and TRBJ2-1; D gene unclear. CDR1 and CDR2 from the germline V gene are SGHTA and FQGNSA. This CDR3 has 13 residues. The V gene lost 4 bases and the J gene lost 7 bases, with 11 bases spanning the gap. The CDR3 here is CASSSSVGNEQFF. As DNA, the CDR3 is TGTGCCAGCAGCTCCTCGGTGGGGAATGAGCAGTTCTTC.

There are many counts of this clonotype. The chain recombines TRBV13 with TRBJ1-1, with D maybe TRBD1 (5 bases). Between the trimmed V and J ends, which lost 1 base and 7 bases, there was a span of 10 bases. CDR3 length: 13 amino acids. The germline V gene has CDR1 PRHDT and CDR2 FYEKMQ (reference sequence). The CDR3 loop reads CASSLVQGGEAFF. CDR3 DNA: TGTGCCAGCAGCTTAGTCCAGGGCGGTGAAGCTTTCTTT.

In DNA, the CDR3 is TGTGCCAGCAGCTACGACAGCACTGAAGCTTTCTTT. Translated, it gives CASSYDSTEAFF. The V and J genes are TRBV7-9 and TRBJ1-1; possible D gene TRBD1, 5 bases. V lost 4 bases and J lost 4, with 7 bases in between. The CDR3 totals 12 residues. Per germline, CDR1 SEHNR and CDR2 FQNEAQ (reference sequence).

This clonotype was observed a few times. A much larger clone lies one base from this, so it may be a read error. This chain links TRBV12-5 with TRBJ2-5; 12 bases map to TRBD1. Germline values: CDR1 LGHNT, CDR2 FRNRAP. With V trimmed by 5 bases and J by 4 bases, 11 bases remained unmatched. The CDR3 covers 17 residues. The CDR3: CASGLRGTGGFRETQYF. The CDR3 coding sequence is TGTGCTAGTGGTCTCCGCGGGACAGGGGGCTTCCGAGAGACCCAGTACTTC.

The V and J genes are TRBV10-2 and TRBJ1-1, with a possible D match to TRBD1 (5 bases). This CDR3 region has 14 residues. The V and J ends lost 10 bases and 1 base respectively, with 16 bases between them. The V gene's germline CDR1 is WSHSY and CDR2 SAAADI. This CDR3 is CAIVYLRENTEAFF. CDR3 in DNA: TGCGCCATCGTATACCTCAGGGAGAACACTGAAGCTTTCTTT.

To note about this clonotype: This may arise from a read error, as a much more abundant clone is one base away. The genes are TRBV9 and TRBJ2-2; possibly TRBD1 for D (5 bases). This CDR3 has 15 amino acids. CDR1 is SGDLS, CDR2 YYNGEE, per germline. The chain's CDR3 is CASGVTGTNTGELFF. As DNA, the CDR3 is TGTGCCAGCGGCGTAACAGGAACGAACACCGGGGAGCTGTTTTTT.

In its sample, this clonotype was seen many times. V usage is TRBV10-3 and J usage is TRBJ2-5, with unresolved D. With 3 bases removed from V and 0 bases from J, the gap between germline ends came to 8 bases. This CDR3 has 14 residues. The germline gives CDR1 ENHRY, CDR2 SYGVKD. CDR3 residues: CAISDAEDQETQYF. CDR3 bases: TGTGCCATCAGTGATGCAGAAGACCAAGAGACCCAGTACTTC.

The genes are TRBV6-5 and TRBJ2-7; 8 bases fit TRBD1. CDR3 size: 16 residues. Per germline, CDR1 MNHEY and CDR2 SVGAGI. Trimming took 6 bases from V and 6 from J; bases not matched to a gene: 16. The CDR3 sequence: CASSPSGQGGSVEQYF. The CDR3 DNA reads as TGTGCCAGCAGCCCTTCCGGACAGGGAGGATCTGTCGAGCAGTACTTC.

The rearrangement links TRBV20-1 to TRBJ1-1; D remains ambiguous. Trimming took off 3 bases at V and 0 bases at J, with 14 bases between the two ends. Germline V lookup: CDR1 DFQATT, CDR2 SNEGSKA (reference sequence). This CDR3 is 15 amino acids long. CDR3: CSARTSSGMNTEAFF. CDR3 DNA sequence: TGCAGTGCTAGGACTTCGTCAGGAATGAACACTGAAGCTTTCTTT.

Remarks on this clonotype: A much larger clone differs from this one at a single base, so this may be a read error. The chain has TRBV6-5 and TRBJ1-2; no clear D. CDR1 and CDR2 from the germline V gene are MNHEY and SVGAGI. The CDR3 runs 12 residues. CDR3 DNA: TGTACCAGCAGTTTTAACAAAGAGTGCTACACCTTC. Translated, it gives CTSSFNKECYTF.

The table lists this clonotype with many counts. This chain joins TRBV7-3 and TRBJ2-7, with 10 nucleotides matching TRBD2. V trimming: 2 bases; J trimming: 6 bases; junction bases outside the gene matches: 1. CDR3 length: 13 amino acids. Per germline, CDR1 SGHTA and CDR2 FQGTGA. CDR3 amino acids: CASSLLAGVEQYF. CDR3 DNA: TGTGCCAGCAGCTTACTAGCGGGAGTCGAGCAGTACTTC.

This clonotype was counted a few times. The rearrangement joins TRBV19 to TRBJ2-1, with TRBD2 identical over 7 bases. This CDR3 spans 12 amino acids. Trimming removed 6 bases from V and 10 bases from J; junction bases left unmatched: 6. Germline assignment: CDR1 LNHDA and CDR2 SQIVND (reference sequence). CDR3 sequence reads: CASSTGTTEQFF. The CDR3 DNA is TGTGCCAGTAGCACTGGGACTACAGAGCAGTTCTTC.

This clonotype was seen ten or more times. The chain has TRBV28 and TRBJ1-5, with 7 bases identical to TRBD1. The CDR3 extends over 15 amino acids. The germline CDR1 and CDR2 sequences are MDHEN and SYDVKM. V lost 4 bases and J lost 6; bases outside the gene matches: 9. The CDR3 sequence: CASSYGQAYSQPQHF. The CDR3 DNA sequence: TGTGCCAGCAGTTATGGACAGGCGTACAGTCAGCCCCAGCATTTT.

The V and J genes are TRBV11-2 and TRBJ1-4; D remains ambiguous. The germline V gene encodes CDR1 SGHAT and CDR2 FQNNGV. CDR3 length: 15 residues. Trimming shortened V by 5 bases and J by 7 bases, and 17 bases separated the two germline ends. CDR3 nucleotide sequence: TGTGCCAGCAGCCCTTTGCCGCAGCCGGGTGAAAAACTGTTTTTT. Translated, it gives CASSPLPQPGEKLFF.

A few counts support this clonotype. The V gene is TRBV5-4, the J gene TRBJ2-7; 8 nucleotides line up with TRBD2. The CDR3 spans 15 residues. V shed 0 bases, J shed 1 base, and the junction held 3 bases outside the gene matches. From germline, CDR1 is SGHNT and CDR2 YYREEE (reference sequence). The CDR3 reads CASSLAPGGSYEQYF. The CDR3 nucleotides read TGTGCCAGCAGCTTGGCTCCGGGAGGGTCCTACGAGCAGTACTTC.

The rearrangement joins TRBV4-2 to TRBJ2-7; no clear D gene. CDR3 length: 15 amino acids. V was pared by 0 bases and J by 3 bases, with 12 bases between. The germline V gene has CDR1 LGHNA and CDR2 YNFKEQ. Here the CDR3 reads CASSQEQGEFYEQYF. CDR3 sequence (DNA): TGTGCCAGCAGCCAAGAACAAGGAGAATTCTACGAGCAGTACTTC.

This clonotype was seen at least ten times. The genes are TRBV19 and TRBJ2-2; D unresolved. The CDR3 sequence is 13 residues long. Germline V gene sequence: CDR1 LNHDA, CDR2 SQIVND (reference sequence). V was shortened by 3 bases and J by 5 bases, with 7 bases between the two germline ends. The CDR3 loop reads CASSIGRTGELFF. As DNA, the CDR3 is TGTGCCAGTAGTATCGGGCGGACCGGGGAGCTGTTTTTT.

The count of this clonotype is one. With a much larger clone just one base away, this may be a read error. V is TRBV28 and J is TRBJ1-2; no reliable D call. This CDR3 has 12 amino acids. Germline CDR1 and CDR2: MDHEN and SYDVKM. Here the CDR3 DNA reads TGTGCCAGCAGCCCCGGACGGAGATACAACGCCTTC. Its translation is CASSPGRRYNAF.

This clonotype was seen ten or more times. The chain combines TRBV28 with TRBJ2-1, with D unresolved. The CDR3 loop spans 10 amino acids. With 3 bases removed from V and 8 bases from J, the gap between germline ends came to 2 bases. Germline CDR1 MDHEN, CDR2 SYDVKM. This CDR3 is CASSFDEQFF. The CDR3, as DNA: TGTGCCAGCAGTTTCGATGAGCAGTTCTTC.

At least ten counts were recorded for this clonotype. The rearrangement uses TRBV7-2 and TRBJ2-7; D is undetermined. CDR1 and CDR2 (germline): SGHTA, FQGNSA. V gave up 1 base and J gave up 6 bases, with 19 bases separating them. The CDR3 runs 16 residues. For the CDR3, the DNA is TGTGCCAGCAGCTTAGACTTCGACCTGAACGGCGCCGAGCAGTACTTC. As protein: CASSLDFDLNGAEQYF.

This clonotype was detected many times. The chain joins TRBV12-3 or TRBV12-4 to TRBJ1-5; D perhaps matches TRBD1 (5 bases). V was pared by 5 bases and J by 2 bases, with 13 bases between. The CDR3 runs 15 residues. The CDR3 reads CASSQGLARNQPQHF. CDR3 in DNA: TGTGCCAGCAGTCAGGGACTTGCGCGCAATCAGCCCCAGCATTTT.

A word on this clonotype: This may stem from a read error, because a much larger clone lies one nucleotide away. The rearrangement joins TRBV6-2 or TRBV6-3 to TRBJ2-1; a possible D gene is TRBD2 (6 bases). Germline-derived CDR1 and CDR2 are MNHEY and SVGEGT. This CDR3 region has 13 residues. Trimming pared 7 bases from V and 9 bases from J, leaving 16 bases between. The CDR3 loop is CASNINGGSEQFF. CDR3 in DNA: TGTGCCAGCAACATTAACGGGGGAAGTGAGCAGTTCTTC.

Points on this clonotype: A read error may explain this, as a much larger clone is one base away. The chain links TRBV20-1 to TRBJ1-2, with TRBD1 as a possible D gene (5 bases). The CDR3 covers 13 residues. CDR1 and CDR2 (germline): DFQATT, SNEGSKA (reference sequence). V lost 5 bases and J lost 5, with 15 bases in between. This chain's CDR3 is CSARQKDTYGYTF. CDR3 DNA sequence: TGCAGTGCTCGACAGAAGGATACGTATGGCTACACCTTC.

V gene TRBV12-3 or TRBV12-4 combines with J gene TRBJ1-1; no reliable D call. There are 13 residues in the CDR3. V lost 0 bases and J lost 7, with 9 bases in between. The DNA of the CDR3 is TGTGCCAGCAGTTTAGCCGGACCGAGTGAAGCTTTCTTT. Its translation is CASSLAGPSEAFF.

At least ten counts were recorded for this clonotype. This chain connects TRBV7-2 to TRBJ1-1; D is uncertain. The CDR3 runs to 14 residues. V was clipped by 1 base and J by 3 bases, with 9 bases between them. The germline gives CDR1 SGHTA, CDR2 FQGNSA. The CDR3 DNA follows: TGTGCCAGCAGCTTAGTGGCAGATTACACTGAAGCTTTCTTT. Encoded protein: CASSLVADYTEAFF.

This chain uses TRBV12-3 or TRBV12-4 with TRBJ2-1, with no clear D. The CDR3 spans 14 residues. The germline V and J ends were trimmed by 3 bases and 3 bases, with 9 bases remaining between them. In nucleotides, the CDR3 is TGTGCCAGCAGTTTTGCGAGAAGCTACAATGAGCAGTTCTTC. Its protein product is CASSFARSYNEQFF.